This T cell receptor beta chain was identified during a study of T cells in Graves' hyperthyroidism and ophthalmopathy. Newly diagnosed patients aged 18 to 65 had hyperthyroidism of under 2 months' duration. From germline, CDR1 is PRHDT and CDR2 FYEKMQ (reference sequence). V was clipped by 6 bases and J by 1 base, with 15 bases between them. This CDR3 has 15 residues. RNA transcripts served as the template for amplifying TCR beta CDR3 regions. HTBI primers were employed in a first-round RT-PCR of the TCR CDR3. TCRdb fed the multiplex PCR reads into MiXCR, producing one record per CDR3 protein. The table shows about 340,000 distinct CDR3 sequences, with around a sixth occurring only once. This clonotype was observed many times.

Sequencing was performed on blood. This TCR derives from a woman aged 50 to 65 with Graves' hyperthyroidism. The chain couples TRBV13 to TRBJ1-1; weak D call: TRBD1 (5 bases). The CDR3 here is CASSSQGVENTEAFF. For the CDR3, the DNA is TGTGCCAGCAGTTCCCAGGGAGTGGAGAACACTGAAGCTTTCTTT. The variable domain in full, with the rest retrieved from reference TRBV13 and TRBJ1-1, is AAGVIQSPRHLIKEKRETATLKCYPIPRHDTVYWYQQGPGQDPQFLISFYEKMQSDKGSIPDRFSAQQFSDYHSELNMSSLELGDSALYFCASSSQGVENTEAFFGQGTRLTVV.